Shown below are 2 T cell receptor beta chains from a single sample sequenced in a study of T cell changes during pregnancy in multiple sclerosis. The assay was immunoSEQ multiplex PCR, and TCRdb's table has in-frame clones only and misses some. The sample records about 96,000 clones, roughly 92% being singletons. The source material was peripheral blood, sampled in the first trimester of pregnancy. All receptors derive from a female donor with multiple sclerosis, enrolled in a pregnancy study.

The CDR3 sequence is CASSKSLAGEETQYF. CDR3 nucleotide sequence: TGTGCCAGTTCGAAATCACTAGCGGGAGAAGAGACCCAGTACTTC. The V and J genes are TRBV7-2 and TRBJ2-5; the match to TRBD2 covers 11 bases. Germline lookup yields CDR1 SGHTA and CDR2 FQGNSA. V lost 9 bases to trimming and J lost 3 bases; unmatched junction nucleotides: 9. The CDR3 loop spans 15 amino acids.

The rearrangement uses TRBV7-8 and TRBJ1-6, with D possibly matching TRBD1 (5 bases). V gave up 4 bases and J gave up 6 bases, with 25 bases separating them. Germline V CDR1 and CDR2: SGHVS, FQNEAQ. The CDR3 is 19 amino acids. CDR3 residues: CASSSHLSPQEQFNSPLHF. Written as DNA, the CDR3 is TGTGCCAGCAGCTCACACCTATCGCCACAGGAGCAATTTAATTCACCCCTCCACTTT. Together with reference TRBV7-8 and TRBJ1-6, the CDR3 gives the full variable domain: GAGVSQSPRYKVAKRGQDVALRCDPISGHVSLFWYQQALGQGPEFLTYFQNEAQLDKSGLPSDRFFAERPEGSVSTLKIQRTQQEDSAVYLCASSSHLSPQEQFNSPLHFGNGTRLTVT.